This T cell receptor beta chain came from a study of blood T cell repertoires in COVID-19. Germline loops: CDR1 LGHDT, CDR2 YNNKEL (reference sequence). This CDR3 region has 16 residues. Germline trimming cut 0 bases from V and 5 bases from J; bases unmatched to any gene: 7. Original processing methods: Amplified reference gene primers provided the basis for estimating nucleated cell counts. Assay used: immunoSEQ multiplex PCR; TCRdb lists only in-frame clones, some missing. That table furnishes V, J and clone size, whereas the DNA furnished D and trimming. The sample carries about 65,000 clones, 80% to 90% recorded once.

Sequenced: peripheral blood. This TCR was sampled from a man older than 75 with acute or convalescent COVID-19. The chain employs TRBV3-1 (or the pseudogene TRBV3-2) and TRBJ2-5, with TRBD2 matching 9 bases. This CDR3 reads CASSQDWASGVETQYF. The CDR3 region has the DNA TGTGCCAGCAGCCAAGACTGGGCTAGCGGGGTGGAGACCCAGTACTTC.